This paragraph reports one TCR beta chain. TCRdb passed the 5' RACE reads through MiXCR, listing each CDR3 protein once. The table shows 55,000 to 65,000 distinct CDR3 sequences, with approximately 10% occurring only once. The sample is drawn from a study of early T cells in non-severe SARS-CoV-2 infection. This CDR3 spans 16 amino acids. From germline, CDR1 is DFQATT and CDR2 SNEGSKA (reference sequence). V trimming: 4 bases; J trimming: 3 bases; junction bases outside the gene matches: 14. The chain employs TRBV20-1 and TRBJ1-2, with 7 positions matching TRBD1. Sequencing was carried out using whole blood. This sequence originates from an adult who was a healthcare worker with PCR-confirmed SARS-CoV-2 infection or an uninfected control (not recorded which). In DNA form, the CDR3 reads TGCAGTGCTACGCTGGTTGGGCAAGGGGGCGACTATGGCTACACCTTC. Translation gives CSATLVGQGGDYGYTF.